One and the same sample provided the 6 T cell receptor beta chains below, sequenced in a study of OX40 agonist ivuxolimab in advanced cancers. The assay was immunoSEQ multiplex PCR, and TCRdb's table has in-frame clones only and misses some. The top ten hold over 0.15% of the sample, which has around 80,000 clones, about nine tenths seen once. The starting material was CD4+ or CD8+ T cells sorted from blood, obtained in a trial of the OX40 agonist ivuxolimab. These receptors were collected from an adult with an advanced solid tumor such as melanoma, head and neck, liver or kidney cancer.

The chain uses TRBV19 and TRBJ2-5; the D is unclear. This CDR3 is built from 12 residues. V lost 4 bases, J lost 3 bases, and 6 bases lay in between. Germline V gene sequence: CDR1 LNHDA, CDR2 SQIVND (reference sequence). Here the CDR3 reads CASSTRKETQYF. The DNA of the CDR3 is TGTGCCAGTAGTACGAGAAAAGAGACCCAGTACTTC. The full variable domain, in which reference TRBV19 and TRBJ2-5 provide the parts outside the CDR3, is DGGITQSPKYLFRKEGQNVTLSCEQNLNHDAMYWYRQDPGQGLRLIYYSQIVNDFQKGDIAEGYSVSREKKESFPLTVTSAQKNPTAFYLCASSTRKETQYFGPGTRLLVL.

The V call is TRBV4-2, the J call TRBJ2-2; 7 bases agree with TRBD1. The CDR3 is made up of 16 amino acids. In germline, CDR1 is LGHNA, CDR2 YNFKEQ. J gave up 5 bases and V 4 bases, and 10 bases lay outside the gene matches. Here the CDR3 DNA reads TGTGCCAGCAGCCTCCCAGGGGGTGGGGGAACCGGGGAGCTGTTTTTT. It codes for CASSLPGGGGTGELFF.

The chain employs TRBV10-3 and TRBJ2-3, with 8 bases lining up with TRBD2. CDR3 length: 15 residues. CDR1 and CDR2 (germline): ENHRY, SYGVKD. Trimming removed 3 bases from V and 8 bases from J; junction bases left unmatched: 10. CDR3 nucleotide sequence: TGTGCCATCAGTGATGGGTCCTCCGGGGGGGGTACGCAGTATTTT. Protein sequence: CAISDGSSGGGTQYF.

This sequence joins TRBV4-1 and TRBJ1-5, with a weak D call TRBD1 (5 bases). Trimming removed 0 bases at V and 0 bases at J, with 12 bases between. Germline V gene sequence: CDR1 MGHRA, CDR2 YSYEKL. The CDR3 has 17 amino acids. CDR3 in DNA: TGCGCCAGCAGCCAAGATCCCCCAGGGTATAGCAATCAGCCCCAGCATTTT. This encodes CASSQDPPGYSNQPQHF.

V usage is TRBV4-2 and J usage is TRBJ2-2; D perhaps matches TRBD2 (6 bases). The CDR3 is 14 amino acids. V shed 4 bases and J shed 0 bases, with 6 bases lying between them. Germline assignment: CDR1 LGHNA and CDR2 YNFKEQ. The CDR3 nucleotides read TGTGCCAGCAGCCGGGACTCGAACACCGGGGAGCTGTTTTTT. It specifies CASSRDSNTGELFF.

The V and J genes are TRBV18 and TRBJ2-2, with D perhaps TRBD2 (6 bases). Trimming removed 2 bases from V and 4 bases from J, with 11 bases in between. Germline V lookup: CDR1 KGHSH, CDR2 LQKENI. This CDR3 region has 15 residues. CDR3 bases: TGTGCCAGCTCACCAGGGAAAGCGGGCACCGGGGAGCTGTTTTTT. It encodes CASSPGKAGTGELFF.